Listed here are 22 T cell receptor beta chains from one sample, sequenced in a study of shared clonotypes between healthy human individuals. Assay: immunoSEQ multiplex PCR; the TCRdb copy retains only in-frame clones and omits some. The sample lists around 2.1 million clones, almost 96% occurring once. Material for sequencing was naive CD4+ T cells sorted from blood. Subset in this sample: CD45RA+ positively selected. The receptors derive from a young man in good health.

The CDR3 loop reads CASRGRYTDTQYF. In nucleotides, the CDR3 is TGTGCCAGCAGGGGACGTTACACAGATACGCAGTATTTT. This chain joins TRBV6-1 and TRBJ2-3; D tentatively fits TRBD1 or TRBD2 (5 bases each). Between the trimmed V and J ends, which lost 6 bases and 2 bases, there was a span of 9 bases. In germline, CDR1 is MNHNS, CDR2 SASEGT. CDR3 length: 13 amino acids.

The chain uses TRBV6-1 and TRBJ2-7; 7 bases map to TRBD2. Trimming took 1 base from V and 7 from J; bases not matched to a gene: 10. The CDR3 runs to 15 residues. Germline loops: CDR1 MNHNS, CDR2 SASEGT. For the CDR3, the DNA is TGTGCCAGCAGTGAAGTTGGGGGGGTGCCCGGGGAGCAGTACTTC. This codes for CASSEVGGVPGEQYF.

The chain uses TRBV6-5 and TRBJ2-7; D tentatively reads TRBD1 or TRBD2 (5 bases each). The CDR3 sequence is 15 residues long. Trimming left V 2 bases short and J 1 base short, with 12 bases between. Germline CDR1 is MNHEY and CDR2 is SVGAGI. CDR3 in DNA: TGTGCCAGCAGTTACGCCGTCGAGGGGTCCTACGAGCAGTACTTC. Translating gives CASSYAVEGSYEQYF.

This clone was found once. V gene TRBV5-1 combines with J gene TRBJ1-5, with no clear D. The CDR3 covers 13 residues. Deletions cut 0 bases from V and 9 bases from J, with 10 bases between. CDR1 and CDR2 from the germline V gene are SGHRS and YFSETQ. The DNA of the CDR3 is TGCGCCAGCAGCTTGGAGCTGGGGAGGCCCCAGCATTTT. Residues: CASSLELGRPQHF.

As to this clone: The sample has other DNA sequences that encode this CDR3 too. The chain carries TRBV7-9 and TRBJ2-1; TRBD2 aligns across 13 bases. The CDR3 runs to 15 residues. CDR1 and CDR2 (germline): SEHNR, FQNEAQ (reference sequence). V was clipped by 5 bases and J by 5 bases; unmatched bases: 3. The CDR3 spells CASSLGLAGNNEQFF. CDR3 bases: TGTGCCAGCAGCCTGGGACTAGCGGGGAACAATGAGCAGTTCTTC.

This chain joins TRBV7-2 and TRBJ2-7; D is possibly TRBD1 (5 bases). There are 14 residues in the CDR3. V was clipped by 6 bases and J by 2 bases, with 14 bases between them. CDR1 SGHTA and CDR2 FQGNSA come from the germline V gene. CDR3 amino acids: CASSYQQGPYEQYF. Written as DNA, the CDR3 is TGTGCCAGCAGTTACCAGCAGGGTCCCTACGAGCAGTACTTC.

This clone came up once. This sequence joins TRBV4-3 and TRBJ2-7; 7 positions match TRBD1. The V and J ends lost 3 bases and 6 bases, in that order; junction bases with no gene match: 8. Per the germline V gene, CDR1 is LGHNA and CDR2 is YSLEER. The CDR3 has 14 residues. As DNA, the CDR3 is TGCGCCAGCAGCCAGGACCAACAGGGGTTCGAGCAGTACTTC. Translating gives CASSQDQQGFEQYF.

The chain carries TRBV4-2 and TRBJ1-1; no clear D. The CDR3 length is 14 residues. Germline V lookup: CDR1 LGHNA, CDR2 YNFKEQ. Deletions cut 0 bases from V and 1 base from J, with 6 bases between. DNA for the CDR3: TGTGCCAGCAGCCAAGACCACACGAACACTGAAGCTTTCTTT. Encoded protein: CASSQDHTNTEAFF.

V is TRBV19 and J is TRBJ2-7; D remains ambiguous. The V gene lost 6 bases and the J gene lost 2 bases, with 14 bases spanning the gap. CDR1 and CDR2 from the germline V gene are LNHDA and SQIVND (reference sequence). CDR3 length: 14 residues. The chain's CDR3 is CASSPPGRTYEQYF. CDR3 DNA: TGTGCCAGTAGCCCTCCTGGAAGGACCTACGAGCAGTACTTC.

In its sample, this clone was seen once. The CDR3 DNA follows: TGTGCCAGCAGCTTGGTGACGCTAATCACAGATACGCAGTATTTT. This translates into CASSLVTLITDTQYF. The V call is TRBV5-6, the J call TRBJ2-3; D remains ambiguous. The CDR3 is 15 residues long. Germline CDR1 SGHDT, CDR2 YYEEEE. V was pared by 0 bases and J by 2 bases, with 10 bases between. Supplemented by reference TRBV5-6 and TRBJ2-3, the full variable domain reads DAGVTQSPTHLIKTRGQQVTLRCSPKSGHDTVSWYQQALGQGPQFIFQYYEEEERQRGNFPDRFSGHQFPNYSSELNVNALLLGDSALYLCASSLVTLITDTQYFGPGTRLTVL.

The chain couples TRBV9 to TRBJ2-4, with D unresolved. Germline V CDR1 and CDR2: SGDLS, YYNGEE. V lost 4 bases and J 1 base, leaving 15 bases between the germline ends. The CDR3 runs 16 residues. CDR3 residues: CASSPPPDGAKNIQYF. The DNA for the CDR3 is TGTGCCAGCAGCCCCCCTCCCGATGGGGCCAAAAACATTCAGTACTTC.

The genes are TRBV4-3 and TRBJ2-3, with 13 bases identical to TRBD2. CDR1 LGHNA and CDR2 YSLEER come from the germline V gene. Trimming removed 2 bases from V and 4 bases from J; junction bases left unmatched: 9. The CDR3 consists of 18 residues. The CDR3 region is CASSQPQGLAGRPDTQYF. CDR3 nucleotides: TGCGCCAGCAGCCAACCACAGGGACTAGCGGGACGACCAGATACGCAGTATTTT.

Concerning this clone itself: Other DNA sequences in the same sample also yield this CDR3. J is TRBJ1-2 and V is TRBV9; the match to TRBD1 covers 7 bases. CDR1 is SGDLS and CDR2 is YYNGEE in the germline V gene. The CDR3 consists of 13 residues. V was clipped by 3 bases and J by 4 bases; unmatched bases: 3. The CDR3 DNA follows: TGTGCCAGCAGCGCCCGGGACAGCTATGGCTACACCTTC. Encoded protein: CASSARDSYGYTF.

The chain has TRBV18 and TRBJ2-3; D is ambiguous. The germline V gene has CDR1 KGHSH and CDR2 LQKENI. The CDR3 is 15 amino acids. Trimming removed 2 bases at V and 4 bases at J, with 13 bases between. The CDR3 sequence: CASSPELVFPDTQYF. DNA of the CDR3: TGTGCCAGCTCACCAGAGCTAGTTTTCCCAGATACGCAGTATTTT.

The J gene is TRBJ2-7, the V gene TRBV10-3; D remains ambiguous. V lost 5 bases and J lost 0, with 5 bases in between. CDR1 ENHRY and CDR2 SYGVKD come from the germline V gene. The CDR3 runs to 12 residues. The CDR3 loop reads CAISLNSYEQYF. As DNA, the CDR3 is TGTGCCATCAGTCTTAACTCCTACGAGCAGTACTTC.

As for this clone: Other DNA sequences in this sample translate to the same CDR3. CDR3 nucleotides: TGTGCCAGCAGTTACAGGGCTGGAAACACCATATATTTT. Its protein is CASSYRAGNTIYF. The chain is built from TRBV6-5 and TRBJ1-3; no definite D call. The CDR3 is 13 residues long. Trimming shortened V by 2 bases and J by 2 bases, and 4 bases separated the two germline ends. Germline V gives CDR1 MNHEY, CDR2 SVGAGI.

This chain links TRBV2 with TRBJ2-5; D uncertain. CDR3 length: 13 residues. Germline V gives CDR1 SNHLY, CDR2 FYNNEI. Trimming took off 3 bases at V and 1 base at J, with 6 bases between the two ends. CDR3 nucleotides: TGTGCCAGCAGTGACTGGACCCAAGAGACCCAGTACTTC. Translation gives CASSDWTQETQYF.

The rearrangement links TRBV5-5 to TRBJ2-7; no reliable D call. V was shortened by 0 bases and J by 7 bases, with 20 bases between the two germline ends. The germline V gene has CDR1 SGHKS and CDR2 YYEKEE (reference sequence). The length of the CDR3 is 16 residues. CDR3 sequence (DNA): TGTGCCAGCAGCTTGGTGTCAGCTCAGCTCCTGGGGGAGCAGTACTTC. This sequence encodes CASSLVSAQLLGEQYF. The full variable domain, with the rest looked up from reference TRBV5-5 and TRBJ2-7, is DAGVTQSPTHLIKTRGQQVTLRCSPISGHKSVSWYQQVLGQGPQFIFQYYEKEERGRGNFPDRFSARQFPNYSSELNVNALLLGDSALYLCASSLVSAQLLGEQYFGPGTRLTVT.

The chain links TRBV6-5 to TRBJ2-7; a possible D gene is TRBD1 (5 bases). This CDR3 is 14 amino acids long. Germline V gives CDR1 MNHEY, CDR2 SVGAGI. V was trimmed by 0 bases and J by 3 bases, leaving 9 bases between them. CDR3 loop: CASSYSNRYYEQYF. The CDR3 region has the DNA TGTGCCAGCAGTTACTCGAACAGGTACTACGAGCAGTACTTC.

About this clone itself: Other DNA sequences in the same sample also yield this CDR3. The chain carries TRBV28 and TRBJ1-5; a possible D gene is TRBD1 (6 bases). The CDR3 length is 14 residues. Trimming pared 5 bases from V and 7 bases from J, leaving 15 bases between. Germline CDR1 MDHEN, CDR2 SYDVKM. DNA of the CDR3: TGTGCCAGCAGTCCGAACAGGGATGGGCAGCCCCAGCATTTT. It yields the protein CASSPNRDGQPQHF.

A few counts support this clone. The rearrangement joins TRBV28 to TRBJ1-2; D unresolved. The V end was cut by 5 bases, the J end by 2 bases, with 9 bases between. The CDR3 runs 13 residues. Germline V gene sequence: CDR1 MDHEN, CDR2 SYDVKM. The CDR3 DNA reads as TGTGCCAGCAGTGATTGGAGAAACTATGGCTACACCTTC. Encoded protein: CASSDWRNYGYTF.

This clone showed up just once. The chain recombines TRBV14 with TRBJ2-3; 7 bases are a match to TRBD2. The V segment lost 3 bases and the J segment 0 bases; nucleotides outside the gene matches: 6. Germline assignment: CDR1 SGHDN and CDR2 FVKESK. The length of the CDR3 is 16 residues. The CDR3 nucleotides are TGTGCCAGCAGCCAGGTAGCGGGCTCTAGCACAGATACGCAGTATTTT. Its translation is CASSQVAGSSTDTQYF.